This TCR beta chain originates from a study of shared clonotypes between healthy human individuals. Unsorted PBMC samples were amplified in replicate PCRs containing around 310 ng DNA, roughly 30,000 T cell genomes. Using immunoSEQ multiplex PCR, the repertoire was profiled, and TCRdb retains in-frame clones only, with some absent. Here the sample spans around 500,000 clones, roughly 85% being singletons. The CDR3 has 14 residues. CDR1 is MNHEY and CDR2 is SVGAGI in the germline V gene. Trimming took 2 bases from V and 2 from J, leaving 10 bases between them. Donors, healthy HIV-negative adults, lacked recent acute infections or vaccinations.

The sample comprised PBMCs. The V and J genes are TRBV6-5 and TRBJ2-7; D may be TRBD1 (6 bases). The sequence derives from a woman in her 40s in good health. Some clones in this sample may be carry-over from other donors' samples. This CDR3 reads CASSYTGQTYEQYF. Written as DNA, the CDR3 is TGTGCCAGCAGTTACACAGGACAGACCTACGAGCAGTACTTC.